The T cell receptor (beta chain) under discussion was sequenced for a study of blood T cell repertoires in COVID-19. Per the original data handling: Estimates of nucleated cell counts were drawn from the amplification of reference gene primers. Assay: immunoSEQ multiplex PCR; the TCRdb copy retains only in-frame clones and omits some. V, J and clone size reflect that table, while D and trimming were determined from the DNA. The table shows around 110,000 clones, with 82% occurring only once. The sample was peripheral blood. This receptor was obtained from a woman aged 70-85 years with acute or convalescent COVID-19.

The CDR3 region has the DNA TGTGCCAGCAGCAAGTACTTAGCGGGGGGGGTGGATACGCAGTATTTT. It is translated as CASSKYLAGGVDTQYF. This chain connects TRBV3-1 (or the pseudogene TRBV3-2) to TRBJ2-3, with 11 bases that match TRBD2. The CDR3 has 16 amino acids. Unmatched junction bases numbered 10, after V lost 5 bases and J lost 6 bases. Germline CDR1 reads LGHDT; CDR2 reads YNNKEL (reference sequence).